This T cell receptor beta chain was sequenced in a study of blood T cell repertoires in COVID-19. V was clipped by 3 bases and J by 0 bases, with 9 bases between them. CDR3 size: 16 residues. Germline V gene lookup returns CDR1 LNHDA and CDR2 SQIVND (reference sequence). Measured with immunoSEQ multiplex PCR; TCRdb has only the in-frame clones, and not every one. The data contain hundreds of thousands of clones, approximately 85% of them singletons. The sequence derives from a woman aged 35 to 49 with acute COVID-19. The chain is built from TRBV19 and TRBJ2-6; D unclear. Sequencing was done on a sample of PBMCs or T cells enriched from blood (not recorded which). This CDR3 is CASSIPRISGANVLTF. DNA of the CDR3: TGTGCCAGTAGTATTCCTCGTATCTCTGGGGCCAACGTCCTGACTTTC.